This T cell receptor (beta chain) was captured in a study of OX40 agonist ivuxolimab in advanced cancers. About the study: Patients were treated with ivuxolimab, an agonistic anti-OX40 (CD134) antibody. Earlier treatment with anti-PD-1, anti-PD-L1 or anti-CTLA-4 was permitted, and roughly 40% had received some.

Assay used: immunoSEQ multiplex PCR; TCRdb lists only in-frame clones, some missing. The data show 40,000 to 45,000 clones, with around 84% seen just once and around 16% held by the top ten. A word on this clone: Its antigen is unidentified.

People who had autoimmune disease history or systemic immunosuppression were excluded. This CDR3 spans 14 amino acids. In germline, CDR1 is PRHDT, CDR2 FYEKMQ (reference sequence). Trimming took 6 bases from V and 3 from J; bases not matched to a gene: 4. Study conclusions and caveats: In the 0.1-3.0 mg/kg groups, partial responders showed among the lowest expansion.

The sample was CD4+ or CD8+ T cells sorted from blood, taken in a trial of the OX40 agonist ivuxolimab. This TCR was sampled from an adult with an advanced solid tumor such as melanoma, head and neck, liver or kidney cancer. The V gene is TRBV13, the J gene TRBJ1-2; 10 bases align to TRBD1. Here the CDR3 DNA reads TGTGCCAGCAGTACGGGACAGGGGTACTATGGCTACACCTTC. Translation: CASSTGQGYYGYTF.